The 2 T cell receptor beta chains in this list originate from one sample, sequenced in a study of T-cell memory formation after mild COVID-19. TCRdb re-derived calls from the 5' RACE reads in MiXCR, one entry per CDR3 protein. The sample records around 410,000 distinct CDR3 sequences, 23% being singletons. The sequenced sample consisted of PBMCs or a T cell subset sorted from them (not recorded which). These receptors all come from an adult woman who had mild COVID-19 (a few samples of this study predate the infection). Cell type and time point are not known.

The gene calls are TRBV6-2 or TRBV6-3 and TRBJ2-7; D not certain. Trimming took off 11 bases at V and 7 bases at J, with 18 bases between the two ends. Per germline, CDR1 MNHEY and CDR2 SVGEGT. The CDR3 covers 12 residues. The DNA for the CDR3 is TGTGCCGCAATGGGCGGCTACGAGGAGCAGTACTTC. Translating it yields CAAMGGYEEQYF.

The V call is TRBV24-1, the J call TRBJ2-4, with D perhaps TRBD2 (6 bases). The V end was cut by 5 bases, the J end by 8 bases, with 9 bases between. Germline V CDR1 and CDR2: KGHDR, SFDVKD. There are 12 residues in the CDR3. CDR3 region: CATSGTGDIQYF. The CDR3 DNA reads TGTGCCACCAGTGGCACGGGGGACATTCAGTACTTC.